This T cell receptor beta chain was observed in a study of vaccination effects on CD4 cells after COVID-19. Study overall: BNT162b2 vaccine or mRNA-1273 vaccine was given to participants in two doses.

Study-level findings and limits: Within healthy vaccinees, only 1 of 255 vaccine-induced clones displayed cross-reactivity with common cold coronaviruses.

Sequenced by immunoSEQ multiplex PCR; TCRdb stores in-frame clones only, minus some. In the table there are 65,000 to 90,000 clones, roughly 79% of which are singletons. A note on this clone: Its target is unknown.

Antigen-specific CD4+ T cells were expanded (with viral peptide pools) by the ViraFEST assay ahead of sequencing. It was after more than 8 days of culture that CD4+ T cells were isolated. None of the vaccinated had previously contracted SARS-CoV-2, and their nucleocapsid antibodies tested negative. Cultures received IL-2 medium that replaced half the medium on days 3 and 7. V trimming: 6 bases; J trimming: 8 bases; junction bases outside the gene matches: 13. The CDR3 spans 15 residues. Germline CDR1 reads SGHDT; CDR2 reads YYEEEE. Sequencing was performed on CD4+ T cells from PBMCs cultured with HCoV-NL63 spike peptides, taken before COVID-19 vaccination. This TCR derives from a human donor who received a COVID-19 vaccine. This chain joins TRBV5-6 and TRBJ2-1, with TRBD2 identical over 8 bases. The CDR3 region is CASTRLAPSSDEQFF. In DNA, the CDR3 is TGTGCCAGCACCAGACTAGCGCCCTCCTCGGATGAGCAGTTCTTC.